The present entry profiles one TCR beta chain with its context. Its target is not known. Clones were sequenced by immunoSEQ multiplex PCR, and TCRdb holds only the in-frame ones, with some missing. The table lists about 110,000 clones, roughly 90% of them singletons. The sample comes from a study of CD4+ T cells in melanoma. Study-wide results and limits: Diverse differentiation states were reported for melanoma neoantigen-specific CD4+ T cells. A reported correlation linked neoantigen-specific CD4+ T cells to CD8+, macrophage and B cell function.

Sequenced: peripheral blood. The TCR originated in a human donor with melanoma.

CDR3 loop: CASSSKERGNTIYF. The CDR3 nucleotides read TGTGCCAGCAGCTCCAAGGAACGCGGAAACACCATATATTTT. The chain uses TRBV5-4 and TRBJ1-3; D remains ambiguous. CDR1 and CDR2 from the germline V gene are SGHNT and YYREEE (reference sequence). V lost 3 bases and J lost 4, with 11 bases in between. There are 14 residues in the CDR3.